These 31 T cell receptor beta chains share one sample of origin, sequenced in a study of T cells after yellow fever vaccination (dated by TCRdb to between 2018 and 2021). The sample's treatment or condition label is to be understood as: live attenuated yellow fever vaccine strain. The method behind the library was 5' RACE. TCRdb shows the sequencer as Illumina HiSeq 2500. In TCRdb, the public reads were trimmed at Q25 with fastp and aligned with MiXCR, with productive beta chains retained. Rows matching on CDR3 protein sequence are summarized as one entry with the most common DNA and genes. The sample data list under 90,000 distinct CDR3 sequences, and approximately 7% of these were observed just once. The biggest ten clones account for more than 35% of the sample. The sample was CD8+ T cells sorted from PBMCs, taken about 41 days after the first yellow fever vaccination. Source of these receptors: a man in his late teens or twenties who received the YFV17D yellow fever vaccine.

This clonotype was observed many times. The chain couples TRBV7-8 to TRBJ1-5, with a tentative D call TRBD1 (5 bases). Trimming removed 5 bases at V and 0 bases at J, with 17 bases between. This CDR3 region has 17 residues. Germline-derived CDR1 and CDR2 are SGHVS and FQNEAQ. CDR3 nucleotide sequence: TGTGCCAGCAGCAAGGTGGAGGGGACTTATAGCAATCAGCCCCAGCATTTT. It yields the protein CASSKVEGTYSNQPQHF. The variable domain in full, completed from reference TRBV7-8 and TRBJ1-5, reads GAGVSQSPRYKVAKRGQDVALRCDPISGHVSLFWYQQALGQGPEFLTYFQNEAQLDKSGLPSDRFFAERPEGSVSTLKIQRTQQEDSAVYLCASSKVEGTYSNQPQHFGDGTRLSIL.

In this sample, this clonotype turned up many times. The chain has TRBV12-3 or TRBV12-4 and TRBJ2-3; no firm D call. The CDR3 is made up of 11 amino acids. V was pared by 2 bases and J by 7 bases, with 4 bases between. This CDR3 reads CASSLSHTQYF. The CDR3 DNA sequence: TGTGCCAGCAGTTTATCGCATACGCAGTATTTT.

This clonotype was found a few times. This chain joins TRBV7-3 and TRBJ2-3, with D perhaps TRBD2 (5 bases). V was pared by 5 bases and J by 2 bases, with 20 bases between. The CDR3 totals 17 residues. Per germline, CDR1 SGHTA and CDR2 FQGTGA. CDR3 in DNA: TGTGCCAGCAGCCAAAGGACTCGACCTAGTCACACAGATACGCAGTATTTT. As protein: CASSQRTRPSHTDTQYF.

V and J are TRBV24-1 and TRBJ2-1, with 7 bases matching TRBD1. V was pared by 10 bases and J by 7 bases, with 9 bases of the junction left unmatched. The germline V gene encodes CDR1 KGHDR and CDR2 SFDVKD. The CDR3 spans 13 residues. The CDR3 sequence: CATKETGRNEQFF. In nucleotides, the CDR3 is TGTGCCACAAAAGAGACAGGGAGAAATGAGCAGTTCTTC.

The chain joins TRBV21-1 to TRBJ1-5; TRBD1 is the table's D call, not checked against the DNA. TRBV21-1 is recorded as a pseudogene. The CDR3 totals 16 residues. The CDR3 region has the DNA TGTGCCAGCAGCAAAGTAAGGACAGGGGGCTTTCAGCCCCAGCATTTT. It encodes CASSKVRTGGFQPQHF.

Only a few counts were recorded for this clonotype. The chain uses TRBV5-1 and TRBJ1-1; D is unresolved. The V gene lost 0 bases and the J gene lost 12 bases, with 9 bases spanning the gap. CDR3 length: 11 amino acids. Germline V gene sequence: CDR1 SGHRS, CDR2 YFSETQ. As DNA, the CDR3 is TGCGCCAGCAGCTTGGGACCCCTTACTTTCTTT. It specifies CASSLGPLTFF.

On this clonotype itself: The junction shows a germline mismatch at one end, possibly a read error. J is TRBJ2-2 and V is TRBV5-1; 10 nucleotides line up with TRBD1. This CDR3 is 15 amino acids long. From germline, CDR1 is SGHRS and CDR2 YFSETQ. CDR3 in amino acids: CASGFGTGDTEELFF. As DNA, the CDR3 is TGCGCCAGCGGCTTTGGGACAGGGGACACCGAGGAGCTGTTTTTT.

This clonotype has only a few counts. The genes are TRBV4-1 and TRBJ1-2, with 8 nucleotides matching TRBD1. Trimming at V came to 1 base and at J to 7 bases, leaving 17 bases not matched to a gene. Germline CDR1 is MGHRA and CDR2 is YSYEKL. This CDR3 region has 18 residues. CDR3 region: CASSQVVPPDRGSFGYTF. Written as DNA, the CDR3 is TGCGCCAGCAGCCAAGTAGTCCCTCCCGACAGGGGTTCATTTGGCTACACCTTC.

The sample holds many counts of this clonotype. This chain uses TRBV5-1 with TRBJ1-2, with 7 bases lining up with TRBD1. J gave up 2 bases and V 4 bases, and 5 bases lay outside the gene matches. CDR1 SGHRS and CDR2 YFSETQ come from the germline V gene. The CDR3 extends over 14 amino acids. This CDR3 reads CASSGGGGNYGYTF. CDR3 bases: TGCGCCAGCAGCGGAGGGGGCGGAAACTATGGCTACACCTTC.

This clonotype was picked up many times. The chain links TRBV25-1 to TRBJ2-5; D might be TRBD1 or TRBD2, each matching 5 bases. Looked up from germline, CDR1 is MGHDK and CDR2 is SYGVNS. V was clipped by 6 bases and J by 5 bases, with 13 bases between them. There are 13 residues in the CDR3. DNA of the CDR3: TGTGCCAGCAGATTCGACAGAGGGGAGACCCAGTACTTC. Its protein is CASRFDRGETQYF.

This clonotype was counted many times. The rearrangement links TRBV7-9 to TRBJ2-3; 7 bases fit TRBD2. The germline gives CDR1 SEHNR, CDR2 FQNEAQ (reference sequence). The V segment lost 5 bases and the J segment 1 base; nucleotides outside the gene matches: 3. The CDR3 is 14 residues long. The CDR3 DNA reads as TGTGCCAGCAGCGCGGGAGACCGCACAGATACGCAGTATTTT. Its translation: CASSAGDRTDTQYF.

The chain employs TRBV7-3 and TRBJ2-3; D may correspond to TRBD1 or TRBD2 (6 bases each). Deletions cut 5 bases from V and 6 bases from J, with 15 bases between. The germline V gene has CDR1 SGHTA and CDR2 FQGTGA. CDR3 length: 14 residues. The CDR3 spells CASSPSGAIDTQYF. The CDR3 DNA reads TGTGCCAGCAGCCCTTCGGGGGCCATCGATACGCAGTATTTT.

This clonotype was counted many times. The chain is built from TRBV14 and TRBJ2-2; unclear D gene. Trimming cost V 1 base and J 5 bases, with 5 bases left between them. CDR1 is SGHDN, CDR2 FVKESK, per germline. The length of the CDR3 is 13 residues. For the CDR3, the DNA is TGTGCCAGCAGCCAAGTTTGGACCGGGGAGCTGTTTTTT. It specifies CASSQVWTGELFF.

The J gene is TRBJ2-1, the V gene TRBV9, with 12 bases matching TRBD2. V was clipped by 4 bases and J by 10 bases; unmatched bases: 12. The CDR3 spans 16 residues. CDR1 SGDLS and CDR2 YYNGEE come from the germline V gene. The CDR3 DNA sequence: TGTGCCAGCAGCCTATACGCTAGCGGGGGGGCTGGAGAGCAGTTCTTC. This translates into CASSLYASGGAGEQFF.

On this clonotype itself: This may be a read error: a much more frequent sequence differs by one nucleotide. The DNA of the CDR3 is TGTGCCAGCAGCGTAGAGAACGCCGGGGAGCTGTTTTTT. This codes for CASSVENAGELFF. V gene TRBV9 combines with J gene TRBJ2-2; D ambiguous. This CDR3 spans 13 amino acids. Germline CDR1 reads SGDLS; CDR2 reads YYNGEE.

This clonotype was seen repeatedly, ten times or more. V is TRBV11-1 and J is TRBJ2-1; 12 nucleotides line up with TRBD1. Germline V gene data show CDR1 as SGHAT and CDR2 as FQDESV (reference sequence). V shed 1 base, J shed 0 bases, and the junction held 7 bases outside the gene matches. CDR3 size: 19 residues. In DNA form, the CDR3 reads TGTGCCAGCAGCTTAGGGGACAGGGGGCAAACGTTCTCCTACAATGAGCAGTTCTTC. Protein: CASSLGDRGQTFSYNEQFF.

This clonotype appeared many times. The J gene is TRBJ2-2, the V gene TRBV11-2, with TRBD2 identical over 10 bases. From germline, CDR1 is SGHAT and CDR2 FQNNGV. The V and J ends lost 4 bases and 1 base, in that order; junction bases with no gene match: 6. The length of the CDR3 is 17 residues. CDR3 in DNA: TGTGCCAGCAGCTCGGGACTAGCGACATTGAACACCGGGGAGCTGTTTTTT. As protein: CASSSGLATLNTGELFF.

This clonotype was counted ten times or more. The chain uses TRBV25-1 and TRBJ2-3, with D possibly matching TRBD1 (6 bases). The V end lost 2 bases, the J end lost 0 bases, and 21 bases lay between the germline ends. The CDR3 sequence is 19 residues long. Germline values: CDR1 MGHDK, CDR2 SYGVNS. The CDR3, as DNA: TGTGCCAGCAGTGAAGAATTTACCGGGACACCTGTTAGCACAGATACGCAGTATTTT. Translating it yields CASSEEFTGTPVSTDTQYF.

This clonotype was recorded a few times. The genes are TRBV5-4 and TRBJ2-1, with a tentative D call TRBD2 (7 bases). CDR3 length equals 13 residues. Germline V gene sequence: CDR1 SGHNT, CDR2 YYREEE (reference sequence). V lost 7 bases to trimming and J lost 6 bases, with 14 bases between them. The DNA for the CDR3 is TGTGCCAGCCGGGGGGCGATTTTCAATGAGCAGTTCTTC. It encodes CASRGAIFNEQFF.

This clonotype was observed at least ten times. This sequence joins TRBV7-9 and TRBJ1-1; tentatively, D is TRBD1 (5 bases). V lost 5 bases, J lost 1 base, and 11 bases lay in between. Germline CDR1 and CDR2: SEHNR and FQNEAQ (reference sequence). CDR3 length equals 14 residues. This chain's CDR3 is CASSPWGRNTEAFF. CDR3 in DNA: TGTGCCAGCAGCCCCTGGGGCAGGAACACTGAAGCTTTCTTT.

The chain is built from TRBV19 and TRBJ2-5; 9 bases map to TRBD1. Germline lookup yields CDR1 LNHDA and CDR2 SQIVND (reference sequence). The CDR3 is 17 residues long. The V and J ends lost 4 bases and 2 bases, in that order; junction bases with no gene match: 11. The CDR3 region is CASSRPLGTGSQETQYF. CDR3 DNA: TGTGCCAGTAGTAGGCCTTTGGGGACAGGGTCGCAAGAGACCCAGTACTTC.

The chain combines TRBV7-6 with TRBJ2-5, with D maybe TRBD2 (6 bases). The V and J ends lost 5 bases and 6 bases respectively, with 13 bases between them. CDR1 SGHVS and CDR2 FNYEAQ come from the germline V gene. This CDR3 has 13 residues. CDR3 amino acids: CASSRGLGKTQYF. CDR3 DNA sequence: TGTGCCAGCAGCCGGGGACTGGGAAAGACCCAGTACTTC. The whole variable domain, remainder taken from reference TRBV7-6 and TRBJ2-5, is GAGVSQSPRYKVTKRGQDVALRCDPISGHVSLYWYRQALGQGPEFLTYFNYEAQQDKSGLPNDRFSAERPEGSISTLTIQRTEQRDSAMYRCASSRGLGKTQYFGPGTRLLVL.

Ten or more counts support this clonotype. V usage is TRBV7-9 and J usage is TRBJ2-1; D is unresolved. The germline V gene encodes CDR1 SEHNR and CDR2 FQNEAQ (reference sequence). Between the trimmed V and J ends, which lost 5 bases and 5 bases, there was a span of 13 bases. The CDR3 extends over 14 amino acids. In DNA form, the CDR3 reads TGTGCCAGCAGCCCACCCCAGCTGGACAATGAGCAGTTCTTC. Protein sequence: CASSPPQLDNEQFF.

This clonotype has just a few counts. The CDR3 here is CASRGRENIQYF. Here the CDR3 DNA reads TGCGCCAGCAGAGGAAGAGAAAACATTCAGTACTTC. This chain uses TRBV5-1 with TRBJ2-4; D uncertain. V lost 5 bases and J 5 bases, leaving 8 bases between the germline ends. The CDR3 covers 12 residues. CDR1 is SGHRS and CDR2 is YFSETQ in the germline V gene.

For this clonotype: A much more abundant neighbour one base away suggests this may be a read error. The J gene is TRBJ2-7, the V gene TRBV3-1; tentatively, D is TRBD1 or TRBD2 (5 bases each). The J call may be faulty, since TRBJ2-1 better matches the DNA end. In germline, CDR1 is LGHDT, CDR2 YNNKEL (reference sequence). The CDR3 has 14 amino acids. Here the CDR3 reads CASSLRDGEYEQFF. In nucleotides, the CDR3 is TGTGCCAGCAGCCTCCGGGACGGAGAATACGAGCAGTTCTTC.

In its sample, this clonotype was seen many times. The chain uses TRBV4-1 and TRBJ2-7, with a tentative D call TRBD2 (6 bases). Germline V gene lookup returns CDR1 MGHRA and CDR2 YSYEKL. CDR3 length: 14 residues. V was trimmed by 0 bases and J by 3 bases, leaving 9 bases between them. CDR3 region: CASSQEGGLYEQYF. The CDR3 DNA follows: TGCGCCAGCAGCCAAGAGGGAGGACTCTACGAGCAGTACTTC.

The chain couples TRBV11-2 to TRBJ2-5; D gene uncertain. V was clipped by 5 bases and J by 2 bases, with 15 bases between them. Per germline, CDR1 SGHAT and CDR2 FQNNGV. The CDR3 is made up of 15 amino acids. CDR3 in amino acids: CASSPGWTPQETQYF. The CDR3 region has the DNA TGTGCCAGCAGCCCGGGTTGGACCCCGCAAGAGACCCAGTACTTC.

The chain combines TRBV18 with TRBJ2-3; D might be TRBD2 (6 bases). This CDR3 is built from 14 residues. V was pared by 7 bases and J by 4 bases, with 15 bases between. The germline V gene encodes CDR1 KGHSH and CDR2 LQKENI. DNA for the CDR3: TGTGCCAGCTTAGGGGACTCCCCCCCAGATACGCAGTATTTT. The encoded protein is CASLGDSPPDTQYF. Full variable domain (missing parts from reference TRBV18 and TRBJ2-3): NAGVMQNPRHLVRRRGQEARLRCSPMKGHSHVYWYRQLPEEGLKFMVYLQKENIIDESGMPKERFSAEFPKEGPSILRIQQVVRGDSAAYFCASLGDSPPDTQYFGPGTRLTVL.

This clonotype was seen ten or more times. The chain recombines TRBV11-1 with TRBJ2-2; 7 bases line up with TRBD2. Germline assignment: CDR1 SGHAT and CDR2 FQDESV (reference sequence). The V gene end was trimmed by 2 bases and the J gene end by 4 bases; junction bases not matched to a gene: 13. The CDR3 length is 18 residues. DNA of the CDR3: TGTGCCAGCAGCTTACCCTACAAGCGGGGAGTGGTCACCGGGGAGCTGTTTTTT. This sequence encodes CASSLPYKRGVVTGELFF.

The chain has TRBV5-6 and TRBJ1-1; D uncertain. Germline loops: CDR1 SGHDT, CDR2 YYEEEE. Trimming pared 4 bases from V and 0 bases from J, leaving 13 bases between. CDR3 size: 15 residues. In DNA, the CDR3 is TGTGCCAGCAGCCATGGCGTACACCTGAACACTGAAGCTTTCTTT. It yields the protein CASSHGVHLNTEAFF. Variable domain in full (rest from reference TRBV5-6 and TRBJ1-1): DAGVTQSPTHLIKTRGQQVTLRCSPKSGHDTVSWYQQALGQGPQFIFQYYEEEERQRGNFPDRFSGHQFPNYSSELNVNALLLGDSALYLCASSHGVHLNTEAFFGQGTRLTVV.

This clonotype was seen many times. The rearrangement links TRBV7-2 to TRBJ2-1; 8 bases map to TRBD2. V shed 3 bases, J shed 6 bases, and the junction held 7 bases outside the gene matches. The length of the CDR3 is 15 residues. From germline, CDR1 is SGHTA and CDR2 FQGNSA. The CDR3 nucleotides are TGTGCCAGCAGCTTTTACCAGCGGGGGATCAATGAGCAGTTCTTC. Protein product: CASSFYQRGINEQFF.